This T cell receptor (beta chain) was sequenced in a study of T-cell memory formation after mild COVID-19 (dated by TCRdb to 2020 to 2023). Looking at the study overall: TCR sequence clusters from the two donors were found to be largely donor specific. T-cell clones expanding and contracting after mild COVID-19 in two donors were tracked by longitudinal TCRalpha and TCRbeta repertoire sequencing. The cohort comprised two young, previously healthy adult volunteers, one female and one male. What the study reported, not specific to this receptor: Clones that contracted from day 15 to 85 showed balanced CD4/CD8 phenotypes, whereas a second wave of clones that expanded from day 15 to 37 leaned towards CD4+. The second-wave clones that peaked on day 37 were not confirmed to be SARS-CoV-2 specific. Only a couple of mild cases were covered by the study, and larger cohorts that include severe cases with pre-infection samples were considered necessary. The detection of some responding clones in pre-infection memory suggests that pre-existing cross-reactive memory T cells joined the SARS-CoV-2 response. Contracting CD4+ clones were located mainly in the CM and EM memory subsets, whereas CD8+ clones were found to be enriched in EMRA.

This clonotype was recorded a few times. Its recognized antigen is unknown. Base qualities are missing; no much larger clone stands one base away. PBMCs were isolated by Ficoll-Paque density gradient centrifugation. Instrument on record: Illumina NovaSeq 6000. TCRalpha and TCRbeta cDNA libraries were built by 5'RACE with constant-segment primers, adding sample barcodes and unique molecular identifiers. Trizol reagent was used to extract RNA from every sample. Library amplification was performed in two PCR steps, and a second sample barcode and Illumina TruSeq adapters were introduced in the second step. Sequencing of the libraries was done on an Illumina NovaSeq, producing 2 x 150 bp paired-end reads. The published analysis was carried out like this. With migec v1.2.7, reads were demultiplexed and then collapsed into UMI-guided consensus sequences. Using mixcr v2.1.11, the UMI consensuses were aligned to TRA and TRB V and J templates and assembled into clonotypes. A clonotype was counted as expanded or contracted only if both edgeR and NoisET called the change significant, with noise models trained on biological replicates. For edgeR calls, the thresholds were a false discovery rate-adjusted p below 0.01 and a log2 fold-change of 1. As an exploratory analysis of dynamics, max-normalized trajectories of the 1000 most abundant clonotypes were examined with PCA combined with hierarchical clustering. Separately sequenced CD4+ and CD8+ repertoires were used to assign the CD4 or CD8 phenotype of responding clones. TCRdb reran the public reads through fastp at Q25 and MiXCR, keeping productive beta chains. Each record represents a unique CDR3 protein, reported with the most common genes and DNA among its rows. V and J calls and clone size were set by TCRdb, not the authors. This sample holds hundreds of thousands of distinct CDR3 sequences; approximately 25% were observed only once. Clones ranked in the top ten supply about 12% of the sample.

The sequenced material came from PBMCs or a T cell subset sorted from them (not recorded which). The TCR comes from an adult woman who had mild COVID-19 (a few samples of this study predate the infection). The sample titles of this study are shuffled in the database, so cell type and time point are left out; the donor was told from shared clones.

The DNA is TGTGCCAGCAGCCCTTACCGGTGGGCAGATACGCAGTATTTT. This is translated as CASSPYRWADTQYF. This chain is built from TRBV5-6 and TRBJ2-3; no confident D gene assignment can be made. Deletion took 4 bases off V and 4 bases off J, with a span of 13 bases between the germline ends. The CDR3 covers 14 residues, taking in both the cysteine and the phenylalanine. Solely the CDR3 DNA is kept, with 42 bases framed from the first base. From a lookup of the germline V gene, CDR1 and CDR2 are SGHDT and YYEEEE.